The 5 T cell receptor beta chains presented below share a single source sample, sequenced in a study of shared clonotypes between healthy human individuals. CD45RO-negative CD8 cells positively selected for CCR7 made up the naive population, which excluded terminally differentiated effector memory CD45RA+ cells. Generated by immunoSEQ multiplex PCR, the TCRdb table keeps only in-frame clones and is missing some. Among hundreds of thousands of clones listed, roughly 98% were seen once. The sequenced material came from naive CD8+ T cells sorted from blood. These receptors were taken from a man aged 30-40 years in good health.

The genes are TRBV27 and TRBJ2-7, with 9 positions matching TRBD1. The CDR3 is 15 residues long. CDR1 MNHEY and CDR2 SMNVEV come from the germline V gene (reference sequence). V shed 2 bases, J shed 5 bases, and the junction held 7 bases outside the gene matches. CDR3 residues: CASSLGDREFHEQYF. CDR3 DNA sequence: TGTGCCAGCAGTTTAGGGGACAGGGAATTCCACGAGCAGTACTTC.

Remarks on this clone: The identical CDR3 is also encoded by other nucleotide sequences in the sample. The DNA of the CDR3 is TGTGCCAGCAGTTTAGGTGCGTCGTACGAGCAGTACTTC. Residues: CASSLGASYEQYF. The rearrangement uses TRBV27 and TRBJ2-7; D gene uncertain. Germline-derived CDR1 and CDR2 are MNHEY and SMNVEV (reference sequence). The CDR3 consists of 13 residues. Trimming removed 2 bases at V and 4 bases at J, with 9 bases between.

V gene TRBV7-8 combines with J gene TRBJ2-3, with TRBD2 matching over 7 bases. Losses at the gene ends were 3 bases for V and 2 bases for J; bases not matched to a gene: 8. This CDR3 contains 16 residues. Germline V gene lookup returns CDR1 SGHVS and CDR2 FQNEAQ. DNA of the CDR3: TGTGCCAGCAGCTTGGTGTCTAGCGGCAACACAGATACGCAGTATTTT. Translation gives CASSLVSSGNTDTQYF.

The V gene is TRBV7-9, the J gene TRBJ1-2, with D possibly matching TRBD1 (5 bases). This CDR3 is built from 15 residues. V was trimmed by 5 bases and J by 3 bases, leaving 16 bases between them. Germline lookup yields CDR1 SEHNR and CDR2 FQNEAQ (reference sequence). The CDR3 loop is CASSLSDGGYYGYTF. The CDR3 DNA is TGTGCCAGCAGCCTCTCAGACGGGGGGTACTATGGCTACACCTTC.

V and J are TRBV27 and TRBJ2-7; D is possibly TRBD1 (6 bases). The CDR3 sequence is 16 residues long. The germline gives CDR1 MNHEY, CDR2 SMNVEV (reference sequence). With 5 bases removed from V and 0 bases from J, the gap between germline ends came to 17 bases. The CDR3 DNA is TGTGCCAGCAGTCCGCCCGGTATGGACAGCTCCTACGAGCAGTACTTC. It is translated as CASSPPGMDSSYEQYF.